This entry concerns a single T cell receptor (beta chain). Its antigen is currently unknown. V was trimmed by 4 bases and J by 5 bases, leaving 14 bases between them. Germline CDR1 and CDR2: SGHRS and YFSETQ. The CDR3 covers 14 residues. Every participating donor contributed approximately 10 milliliters of peripheral blood through a draw. Per sample, extraction of total RNA gave at least 6 micrograms in every case. This record comes from a study of blood T cells in healthy people across ages. Study-wide points: Not knowing donor CMV status may have confounded expanded clonotype changes.

Next came a second PCR, run for about 7 to 12 cycles, which used a sample-barcoded 5' primer along with a J-beta primer mix. TCRdb re-called the 5' RACE reads through MiXCR, storing one row per CDR3 protein. The table shows about 670,000 distinct CDR3 sequences, with around 43% occurring only once. This receptor was identified in a man aged 80 or over in good health. V usage is TRBV5-1 and J usage is TRBJ2-3; maybe TRBD1 (7 bases). Material for sequencing was blood. CDR3 nucleotides: TGCGCCAGCAGCCAGGGGGGCGTCAAAGATACGCAGTATTTT. Translated: CASSQGGVKDTQYF. The complete variable domain, with remaining parts taken from reference TRBV5-1 and TRBJ2-3, reads KAGVTQTPRYLIKTRGQQVTLSCSPISGHRSVSWYQQTPGQGLQFLFEYFSETQRNKGNFPGRFSGRQFSNSRSEMNVSTLELGDSALYLCASSQGGVKDTQYFGPGTRLTVL.